The sequence of this TCR beta chain was determined in a study of blood T cell repertoires in COVID-19 (dated by TCRdb to the early 2020s). Study-wide context: The collaborator samples originated in the United States, Italy and Spain and spanned the acute and convalescent phases of COVID-19. Nearly every sample came with metadata listing a de-identified subject ID, COVID-19 status, age in years and sex. Samples were obtained from the ongoing ImmuneRACE study (first 160 participants) and from over a thousand subjects provided by 6 global collaborators. Subjects who had been exposed to COVID-19, were actively infected with it, or had recovered from it provided the deeply sampled blood TCRbeta repertoires that made up the dataset. The material from the prospective study consisted of cDNA or gDNA derived from T cells, B-cell-depleted T cells, or PBMCs. Where available, HLA class I and class II types were taken from metadata supplied by the sample provider and were not determined by assay-based typing. A freely available public database, intended as a resource for researchers studying the immune response to SARS-CoV-2, is where the repertoires were released. What the study reported, not specific to this receptor: The quantity of clinical and demographic metadata differed by source and by participant and was supplied without curation.

From the cysteine up to the phenylalanine, the CDR3 has a length of 17 residues. Only the CDR3 part of the read is kept: 51 bases, read in frame from the first base. Collaborating institutions collected whole blood in K2EDTA tubes following their own protocols. For TCRbeta analysis, collaborators shipped samples in one of three forms: frozen whole blood, isolated PBMCs, or DNA extracted from either of those sample types. The immunoSEQ Assay, a bias-controlled multiplex PCR, was used to amplify TCRbeta CDR3 regions from genomic DNA. The original methods were these. Nucleated cell counts per sample were estimated from amplification of reference gene primers within the assay. To quantify the absolute abundance of each unique TCRbeta CDR3 rearrangement, sequence reads were collapsed and filtered. For each sample, productive Simpson clonality was calculated as the square root of Simpson's diversity index across productive rearrangements. TCRdb obtained this table from immuneACCESS and retained in-frame rearrangements with V and J assigned. These tables miss some clones; where compared with another copy, unresolved V genes account for less than half of the shortfall, and the remainder is unexplained. V, J and clone size reflect that table, while D and trimming were determined from the DNA. The sample table holds over 60,000 clones, of which approximately 90% were seen once. The ten largest clones take up approximately 3% of the sample.

As regards this clone: Its antigen is currently not known. Nothing much larger sits one base from this clone, and base qualities are not available.

Material: peripheral blood. Here the chain combines TRBV21-1 and TRBJ2-1; the DNA was not used to check the table's D call, TRBD2. TRBV21-1 is classified as a pseudogene. The origin of this receptor is a man in his 70s with active or convalescent COVID-19. The CDR3 protein sequence reads: CASSSRLAGDIYNEQFF. The nucleotide sequence is TGTGCCAGCAGCTCGCGACTAGCGGGAGACATTTACAATGAGCAGTTCTTC.